This T cell receptor beta chain was obtained from a study of cytomegalovirus exposure and HLA in healthy donors (dated by TCRdb to the late 2010s). About the investigation overall: A later analysis indicated that the 95 to 150 validation repertoires were generated on the platform also employed for the approximately 700 repertoires of the first cohort. The study was designed to test whether signatures of past pathogen exposure could be identified by cataloging public T cell receptors. Along with the approximately 620-subject first cohort, a separate validation cohort of over 90 different subjects was used. The study combined high-throughput TCR immunosequencing, statistical association of individual TCRs with disease status, and machine learning to predict cytomegalovirus infection status.

With regard to this clone: This clone's antigen is unknown. Base qualities are not provided; no much larger clone lies one nucleotide away.

Beyond this particular receptor, the publication reports: The classifier was reported to diagnose cytomegalovirus status with high specificity and sensitivity in both the original and validation cohorts. In vitro tests confirmed that a few of the cytomegalovirus-associated TCR beta chains recognize cytomegalovirus antigens. The validation cohort had no HLA typing available for a later analysis, so co-occurrence within that cohort was assessed over all 120 repertoires. Of the cluster scores, approximately 94% were above 0 in a later analysis, which found that TCRs clustered in the first cohort also tended to co-occur in the roughly 130 validation repertoires. While some public TCRs were present in many individuals, most TCR sequences turned up only very rarely across donors. The authors suggested that the approach could potentially be extended to other disease states and immunological phenotypes. The study listed 164 TCR beta chains as associated with cytomegalovirus.

The CDR3 runs 16 residues from the cysteine to the phenylalanine. CDR3 DNA is the only sequence kept; it has 48 bases, read in frame from the first base. Trimming accounts for 4 bases at V and 5 bases at J, while the number of junction bases matched to no gene is 11. Looking up the germline V gene yields CDR1 MNHEY and CDR2 SVGAGI. The donors were included in the validation cohort of approximately 130 subjects, a group kept apart from the approximately 650-subject first cohort. Preparation of the library involved the immunoSEQ multiplex PCR assay. The paper's data handling went like this. To diagnose cytomegalovirus status from the catalog of TCR beta chain sequences, a statistical classification framework was built. TCRdb holds this immuneACCESS table with in-frame rearrangements only. Some clones are missing; in checked studies, unresolved V genes explain under half, and the rest has no known cause. That table supplies the V and J calls and clone size; D and trimming were determined from the DNA. The sample data list some 160,000 clones, and more than 70% of these were observed just once. 2.5% to 3% of the sample goes to the ten largest clones.

Specimen: PBMCs. The receptor chain draws on TRBV6-5 and TRBJ2-7, and TRBD1 aligns with 10 junction nucleotides. This clonotype was sampled from a man between 18 and 35 years old in good health and CMV-seronegative. The DNA sequence is given as TGTGCCAGCAGTTTAACCGGGACAGGGGTTCTCCACGAGCAGTACTTC. It translates as CASSLTGTGVLHEQYF.